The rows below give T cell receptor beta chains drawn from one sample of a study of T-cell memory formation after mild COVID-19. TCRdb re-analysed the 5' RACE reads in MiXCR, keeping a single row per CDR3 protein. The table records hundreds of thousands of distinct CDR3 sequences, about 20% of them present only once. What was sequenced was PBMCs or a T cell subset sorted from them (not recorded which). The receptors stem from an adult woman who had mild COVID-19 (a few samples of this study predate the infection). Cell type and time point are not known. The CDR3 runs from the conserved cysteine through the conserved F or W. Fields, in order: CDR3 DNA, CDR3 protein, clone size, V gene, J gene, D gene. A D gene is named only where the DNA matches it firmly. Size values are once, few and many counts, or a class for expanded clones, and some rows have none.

CDR3 DNA: TGCAGTGCAGATCGGGAGAGCTCCTACAATGAGCAGTTCTTC
CDR3 protein: CSADRESSYNEQFF
clone size: few
V gene: TRBV20-1
J gene: TRBJ2-1
D gene: -

CDR3 DNA: TGTGCCAGCAGCCCTACGAGTTTGGGCACCGGGGAGCTGTTTTTT
CDR3 protein: CASSPTSLGTGELFF
clone size: many
V gene: TRBV3-1
J gene: TRBJ2-2
D gene: -

CDR3 DNA: TGCGCCAGCAGTCCCCCCCGGGCCGCAAATCAGCCCCAGCATTTT
CDR3 protein: CASSPPRAANQPQHF
clone size: -
V gene: TRBV23-1
J gene: TRBJ1-5
D gene: -

CDR3 DNA: TGTGCCAGCAGCTTAGTTAGGACCGCCAACAATGAGCAGTTCTTC
CDR3 protein: CASSLVRTANNEQFF
clone size: -
V gene: TRBV7-9
J gene: TRBJ2-1
D gene: -

CDR3 DNA: TGCGCCAGCAGCCAAGCCGGGACTAGAGGGGAGACCCAGTACTTC
CDR3 protein: CASSQAGTRGETQYF
clone size: few
V gene: TRBV4-3
J gene: TRBJ2-5
D gene: TRBD2

CDR3 DNA: TGCAGTGCTAGAGACCTGACAGGGGGTCAGCCCCAGCATTTT
CDR3 protein: CSARDLTGGQPQHF
clone size: -
V gene: TRBV20-1
J gene: TRBJ1-5
D gene: TRBD1

CDR3 DNA: TGTGCCAGCGGGCCCAGACCAAGCGGGAGCCACACCGGGGAGCTGTTTTTT
CDR3 protein: CASGPRPSGSHTGELFF
clone size: -
V gene: TRBV9
J gene: TRBJ2-2
D gene: TRBD2

CDR3 DNA: TGCGCCAGCAGCCAAGAGTCCCACGACCTCGTAGGAACAGATACGCAGTATTTT
CDR3 protein: CASSQESHDLVGTDTQYF
clone size: -
V gene: TRBV4-3
J gene: TRBJ2-3
D gene: -

CDR3 DNA: TGTGCCACCAGCAGAGGGGACATACGTGGGGCGCAGTATTTT
CDR3 protein: CATSRGDIRGAQYF
clone size: -
V gene: TRBV15
J gene: TRBJ2-3
D gene: -

CDR3 DNA: TGCGCCAGCAGCCAAGAGGGGCAAAGGACAGGCAAGTTCTTC
CDR3 protein: CASSQEGQRTGKFF
clone size: few
V gene: TRBV4-1
J gene: TRBJ2-1
D gene: TRBD1

CDR3 DNA: TGCAGTGCTAGGGCTTTAGGGGCAGGGGACTATGGCTACACCTTC
CDR3 protein: CSARALGAGDYGYTF
clone size: once
V gene: TRBV20-1
J gene: TRBJ1-2
D gene: -

CDR3 DNA: TGTGCCAGCGTCCCGTCGACAGGGAGAAACACTGAAGCTTTCTTT
CDR3 protein: CASVPSTGRNTEAFF
clone size: -
V gene: TRBV7-9
J gene: TRBJ1-1
D gene: TRBD1

CDR3 DNA: TGCGCCAGCAGCCAAGATCACGGGATCGGCACAGATACGCAGTATTTT
CDR3 protein: CASSQDHGIGTDTQYF
clone size: -
V gene: TRBV4-3
J gene: TRBJ2-3
D gene: -

CDR3 DNA: TGCGCCAGCAGCCAAGAAGCGACAGGGGCCACCGGGGAGCTGTTTTTT
CDR3 protein: CASSQEATGATGELFF
clone size: few
V gene: TRBV4-3
J gene: TRBJ2-2
D gene: TRBD1

CDR3 DNA: TGTGCCAGCAGGGGTGTGACCTACAATGAGCAGTTCTTC
CDR3 protein: CASRGVTYNEQFF
clone size: few
V gene: TRBV25-1
J gene: TRBJ2-1
D gene: -

CDR3 DNA: TGTGCCACCAGCAGAGATCGGGACAGGGGGCTCGGGGGCTACACCTTC
CDR3 protein: CATSRDRDRGLGGYTF
clone size: -
V gene: TRBV15
J gene: TRBJ1-2
D gene: TRBD1

CDR3 DNA: TGTGCCAGCAGCTTATGGGATGAGCAGTTCTTC
CDR3 protein: CASSLWDEQFF
clone size: few
V gene: TRBV7-8
J gene: TRBJ2-1
D gene: -

CDR3 DNA: TGTGCCAGCAGCCTTTCGGCTAACTTACAAGAGACCCAGTACTTC
CDR3 protein: CASSLSANLQETQYF
clone size: -
V gene: TRBV6-5
J gene: TRBJ2-5
D gene: -

CDR3 DNA: TGCAGTGCTAGCTCGATCGGGGAGGGACATTTCTACGAGCAGTACTTC
CDR3 protein: CSASSIGEGHFYEQYF
clone size: few
V gene: TRBV20-1
J gene: TRBJ2-7
D gene: -

CDR3 DNA: TGCAGTGCTAGAGACCCAGGGGGCCGTAACTATGGCTACACCTTC
CDR3 protein: CSARDPGGRNYGYTF
clone size: few
V gene: TRBV20-1
J gene: TRBJ1-2
D gene: TRBD1

CDR3 DNA: TGTGCCAGCTCAACTACAGTACAAAGAACCGGGGAGCTGTTTTTT
CDR3 protein: CASSTTVQRTGELFF
clone size: -
V gene: TRBV18
J gene: TRBJ2-2
D gene: -

CDR3 DNA: TGTGCCACCGGAGAGTCCTACAATGAGCAGTTCTTC
CDR3 protein: CATGESYNEQFF
clone size: -
V gene: TRBV19
J gene: TRBJ2-1
D gene: -

CDR3 DNA: TGTGCCAGCAGCTTATTAACCGGTCGGCAGGACAGCTCCTACAATGAGCAGTTCTTC
CDR3 protein: CASSLLTGRQDSSYNEQFF
clone size: -
V gene: TRBV7-8
J gene: TRBJ2-1
D gene: -

CDR3 DNA: TGTGCCAGCACTCACCGCCGCAATGAGCAGTTCTTC
CDR3 protein: CASTHRRNEQFF
clone size: many
V gene: TRBV12-3/TRBV12-4
J gene: TRBJ2-1
D gene: -

CDR3 DNA: TGTGCCAGCAGTGAAGCGTCCACAGGGGTCAGCAACGAGCAGTACTTC
CDR3 protein: CASSEASTGVSNEQYF
clone size: -
V gene: TRBV6-1
J gene: TRBJ2-7
D gene: TRBD1

CDR3 DNA: TGTGCCAGCAGCAAAGGGAAGGGGTCAGGGACCGGGGAGCTGTTTTTT
CDR3 protein: CASSKGKGSGTGELFF
clone size: few
V gene: TRBV21-1
J gene: TRBJ2-2
D gene: -

CDR3 DNA: TGTGCCAGCAGCTCCCATGGAGGAGGAACCCTAGACTATGGCTACACCTTC
CDR3 protein: CASSSHGGGTLDYGYTF
clone size: -
V gene: TRBV7-2
J gene: TRBJ1-2
D gene: -

CDR3 DNA: TGTGCCAGCAGCGTGACAGGGGGCATGAACACTGAAGCTTTCTTT
CDR3 protein: CASSVTGGMNTEAFF
clone size: few
V gene: TRBV9
J gene: TRBJ1-1
D gene: TRBD1

CDR3 DNA: TGTGCCAGCAGTGTGGGAGCTAGGACAGATACGCAGTATTTT
CDR3 protein: CASSVGARTDTQYF
clone size: few
V gene: TRBV2
J gene: TRBJ2-3
D gene: -

CDR3 DNA: TGTGCCACCAGCAGAGGGGACAGTTTGAACACTGAAGCTTTCTTT
CDR3 protein: CATSRGDSLNTEAFF
clone size: few
V gene: TRBV15
J gene: TRBJ1-1
D gene: TRBD1

CDR3 DNA: TGTGCCATCAGGCAGGAGAACACTGAAGCTTTCTTT
CDR3 protein: CAIRQENTEAFF
clone size: -
V gene: TRBV10-3
J gene: TRBJ1-1
D gene: -

CDR3 DNA: TGTGCCAGCAGACCCGGGGGGGGCAATCAGCCCCAGCATTTT
CDR3 protein: CASRPGGGNQPQHF
clone size: -
V gene: TRBV6-2/TRBV6-3
J gene: TRBJ1-5
D gene: -

CDR3 DNA: TGCGCCACCCCTCGGTACAGCGGGAGCGGTGTTAGCGGGGAGCTGTTTTTT
CDR3 protein: CATPRYSGSGVSGELFF
clone size: -
V gene: TRBV6-2/TRBV6-3
J gene: TRBJ2-2
D gene: TRBD2

CDR3 DNA: TGTGCCAGCTCACGACTGGACAGTGGCTACACCTTC
CDR3 protein: CASSRLDSGYTF
clone size: -
V gene: TRBV18
J gene: TRBJ1-2
D gene: -

CDR3 DNA: TGTGCCAGCAGCAAAACACAGGGACCAAAGGGGTTCTACGAGCAGTACTTC
CDR3 protein: CASSKTQGPKGFYEQYF
clone size: few
V gene: TRBV21-1
J gene: TRBJ2-7
D gene: -

CDR3 DNA: TGTGCCAGCAGCTTAGAAGGTGCCTCCTGGGAGACCCAGTACTTC
CDR3 protein: CASSLEGASWETQYF
clone size: -
V gene: TRBV7-8
J gene: TRBJ2-5
D gene: -

CDR3 DNA: TGCGCCAGCAGCTTGCAAGCGTTAGAGACCCAGTACTTC
CDR3 protein: CASSLQALETQYF
clone size: few
V gene: TRBV5-1
J gene: TRBJ2-5
D gene: -

CDR3 DNA: TGCAGCGTTGAGAAGATTACAGATACGCAGTATTTT
CDR3 protein: CSVEKITDTQYF
clone size: few
V gene: TRBV29-1
J gene: TRBJ2-3
D gene: -

CDR3 DNA: TGTGCCAGCAGCTTAGACGGGACCAGAGGAGATACGCAGTATTTT
CDR3 protein: CASSLDGTRGDTQYF
clone size: few
V gene: TRBV7-9
J gene: TRBJ2-3
D gene: -

CDR3 DNA: TGTGCCAGCAGTGTGAGGGGTTTCAGTCAAGAGACCCAGTACTTC
CDR3 protein: CASSVRGFSQETQYF
clone size: -
V gene: TRBV9
J gene: TRBJ2-5
D gene: -

CDR3 DNA: TGTGCCACCGTCGACAGGGGGGTCTCCTACGAGCAGTACTTC
CDR3 protein: CATVDRGVSYEQYF
clone size: few
V gene: TRBV6-5
J gene: TRBJ2-7
D gene: TRBD1

CDR3 DNA: TGTGCCAGCAGCTTAGCGATACGTCCAGGGAAGGTTCTCACCGGGGAGCTGTTTTTT
CDR3 protein: CASSLAIRPGKVLTGELFF
clone size: -
V gene: TRBV7-9
J gene: TRBJ2-2
D gene: -

CDR3 DNA: TGTGCCAGCAGCCTCACTCTGGAGCAGTTCTTC
CDR3 protein: CASSLTLEQFF
clone size: -
V gene: TRBV5-5
J gene: TRBJ2-1
D gene: -

CDR3 DNA: TGCGCCAGCAGCCAGCGGGAGGCCCCGCCCTACGAGCAGTACTTC
CDR3 protein: CASSQREAPPYEQYF
clone size: -
V gene: TRBV4-3
J gene: TRBJ2-7
D gene: TRBD2

CDR3 DNA: TGTGCCAGCAGGGTCGTCAGGAACACTGAAGCTTTCTTT
CDR3 protein: CASRVVRNTEAFF
clone size: -
V gene: TRBV7-8
J gene: TRBJ1-1
D gene: -

CDR3 DNA: TGCGCCAGCAGCTTGGATCCTAGCGGCTACAATGAGCAGTTCTTC
CDR3 protein: CASSLDPSGYNEQFF
clone size: -
V gene: TRBV5-1
J gene: TRBJ2-1
D gene: TRBD2